Below, 22 T cell receptor beta chains from the same sample are listed, as sequenced in a study of beta chain features in type 1 diabetes. Investigators reverse transcribed all isolated RNA, so they sequenced expressed TCRB transcripts. Only in-frame clones appear in the TCRdb table, and some are missing; sequencing was by immunoSEQ multiplex PCR. This table holds 250,000 to 350,000 clones, 12% to 15% found once. Specimen: central memory CD4+ T cells from blood. The source of these receptors is a young man in good health.

As regards this clone: An end of the junction differs from the germline gene, which may be a read error. The chain joins TRBV7-7 to TRBJ2-2; no definite D call. This CDR3 is built from 15 residues. CDR1 SSHAT and CDR2 FNYEAQ come from the germline V gene (reference sequence). CDR3 amino acids: CASSQDPGDHGELFF. CDR3 DNA sequence: TGCGCCAGCAGCCAAGATCCGGGCGACCACGGGGAGCTGTTTTTT.

This clone was counted between two and nine times. The chain uses TRBV4-2 and TRBJ2-1; 7 positions match TRBD2. With V trimmed by 5 bases and J by 5 bases, 6 bases remained unmatched. The CDR3 runs to 14 residues. Germline V gene lookup returns CDR1 LGHNA and CDR2 YNFKEQ. The CDR3 nucleotides read TGTGCCAGCAGCTTCCGGGACTACAACAATGAGCAGTTCTTC. Protein: CASSFRDYNNEQFF.

This clone occurred many times. This chain uses TRBV14 with TRBJ2-3; 9 bases agree with TRBD1. CDR1 and CDR2 from the germline V gene are SGHDN and FVKESK. With 9 bases clipped from V and 6 bases from J, the junction kept 1 base outside the gene matches. There are 11 residues in the CDR3. The CDR3: CARGQGDTQYF. The CDR3 DNA sequence: TGTGCCAGAGGACAGGGGGATACGCAGTATTTT.

This clone came up many times. V is TRBV7-2 and J is TRBJ1-3, with 8 bases fitting TRBD1. The CDR3 contains 13 residues. Germline CDR1 is SGHTA and CDR2 is FQGNSA. V trimming: 3 bases; J trimming: 8 bases; junction bases outside the gene matches: 3. DNA for the CDR3: TGTGCCAGCAGCTTGAACAGGGGGGACACCATATATTTT. It yields the protein CASSLNRGDTIYF.

This clone was observed a handful of times. The chain has TRBV10-3 and TRBJ2-2, with D maybe TRBD2 (6 bases). With 11 bases removed from V and 5 bases from J, the gap between germline ends came to 15 bases. The germline CDR1 and CDR2 sequences are ENHRY and SYGVKD. The CDR3 runs to 13 residues. The CDR3 here is CAAHGGRTGELFF. CDR3 DNA: TGTGCCGCTCACGGAGGGAGAACCGGGGAGCTGTTTTTT.

The chain employs TRBV25-1 and TRBJ1-2; D gene unclear. The germline gives CDR1 MGHDK, CDR2 SYGVNS. V was cut by 3 bases and J by 6 bases, with 17 bases left in between. CDR3 size: 15 residues. The CDR3 bases are TGTGCCAGCAGTGACGGGCCAAAGGCCTTGGATGGCTACACCTTC. Translation gives CASSDGPKALDGYTF.

The chain employs TRBV4-1 and TRBJ2-1, with 7 bases aligning to TRBD1. J lost 0 bases, V lost 1 base, and 9 bases had no gene match. This CDR3 has 18 amino acids. The germline V gene has CDR1 MGHRA and CDR2 YSYEKL. The CDR3: CASSQAQKGTDSYNEQFF. The CDR3 coding sequence is TGCGCCAGCAGCCAAGCCCAAAAGGGGACAGACTCCTACAATGAGCAGTTCTTC.

The sample holds a few counts of this clone. This chain uses TRBV2 with TRBJ2-3; 8 bases map to TRBD1. The CDR3 totals 14 residues. V lost 5 bases to trimming and J lost 2 bases; unmatched junction nucleotides: 3. CDR1 is SNHLY and CDR2 is FYNNEI in the germline V gene. The CDR3 DNA reads TGTGCCAGCAGTCGGACAGGGTACACAGATACGCAGTATTTT. Its protein is CASSRTGYTDTQYF. The full variable domain, in which reference TRBV2 and TRBJ2-3 provide the parts outside the CDR3, is EPEVTQTPSHQVTQMGQEVILRCVPISNHLYFYWYRQILGQKVEFLVSFYNNEISEKSEIFDDQFSVERPDGSNFTLKIRSTKLEDSAMYFCASSRTGYTDTQYFGPGTRLTVL.

This clone was observed a few times. This chain links TRBV29-1 with TRBJ2-7; TRBD1 agrees at 10 bases. Trimming took 7 bases from V and 3 from J; bases not matched to a gene: 6. From germline, CDR1 is SQVTM and CDR2 ANQGSEA. The CDR3 runs 13 residues. The CDR3 DNA follows: TGCAGCGCCCGACAGGGGGCTAACTACGAGCAGTACTTC. Protein: CSARQGANYEQYF.

As for this clone: A much bigger clone sits one base away, suggesting this may be a read error. Other DNA variants within this sample encode the same CDR3. The rearrangement links TRBV6-4 to TRBJ1-1, with D perhaps matching TRBD1 (6 bases). V lost 4 bases and J lost 1, with 7 bases in between. The CDR3 is made up of 13 amino acids. CDR1 and CDR2 (germline): MRHNA, SNTAGT. Here the CDR3 DNA reads TGTGCCAGCAGTGCAGGGGAGAACACTGAAGCTTTCTTT. Encoded protein: CASSAGENTEAFF.

In this sample, this clone turned up a few times. DNA for the CDR3: TGTGCCAGCAGACAACTAGCGGCTAGCTCCTACGAGCAGTACGTC. Amino acids: CASRQLAASSYEQYV. J is TRBJ2-7 and V is TRBV6-5; 8 nucleotides line up with TRBD2. This CDR3 is built from 15 residues. CDR1 is MNHEY and CDR2 is SVGAGI in the germline V gene. V dropped 6 bases and J dropped 0; count of bases not matched to a gene: 7.

This clone has more than one count but fewer than ten. V and J are TRBV7-2 and TRBJ1-5, with D perhaps TRBD1 (5 bases). The CDR3 is 15 residues long. In germline, CDR1 is SGHTA, CDR2 FQGNSA. The V end lost 2 bases, the J end lost 12 bases, and 20 bases lay between the germline ends. The CDR3 coding sequence is TGTGCCAGCAGCTTATTTGGGGGTCCGTACCTAGACCAGCATTTT. It translates to CASSLFGGPYLDQHF.

The chain uses TRBV5-6 and TRBJ2-3, with D tentatively TRBD1 or TRBD2 (5 bases each). V dropped 3 bases and J dropped 6 bases, with 26 bases sitting between them. The length of the CDR3 is 18 residues. In germline, CDR1 is SGHDT, CDR2 YYEEEE. DNA of the CDR3: TGTGCCAGCAGCTCCCTGATCGGGGCGGTCCCCGGATGGGATACGCAGTATTTT. Amino acid sequence: CASSSLIGAVPGWDTQYF.

This clone was seen ten or more times. V and J are TRBV5-1 and TRBJ2-1; TRBD2 is a possible D gene (6 bases). CDR3 length equals 14 residues. V was shortened by 7 bases and J by 0 bases, with 11 bases between the two germline ends. CDR1 is SGHRS, CDR2 YFSETQ, per germline. DNA for the CDR3: TGCGCCAGCTTAGCGGATAGCTCCTACAATGAGCAGTTCTTC. Protein: CASLADSSYNEQFF.

This clone was counted between two and nine times. The J gene is TRBJ2-3, the V gene TRBV4-3; possibly TRBD2 for D (6 bases). The CDR3 is 14 amino acids. CDR1 is LGHNA and CDR2 is YSLEER in the germline V gene. Trimming took 4 bases from V and 0 from J, leaving 8 bases between them. CDR3 bases: TGCGCCAGCAGCCCGGGGACTAGCACAGATACGCAGTATTTT. Amino acid sequence: CASSPGTSTDTQYF.

The J gene is TRBJ1-4, the V gene TRBV15; 7 nucleotides line up with TRBD1. The germline CDR1 and CDR2 sequences are LNHNV and YYDKDF (reference sequence). V lost 3 bases, J lost 7 bases, and 8 bases stayed unmatched. The CDR3 sequence is 15 residues long. For the CDR3, the DNA is TGTGCCACCAGCAGTACAGGGGCCCTCGGTGAAAAACTGTTTTTT. This encodes CATSSTGALGEKLFF.

This chain links TRBV7-2 with TRBJ1-1; the D gene is possibly TRBD1 (5 bases). The CDR3 extends over 13 amino acids. Germline lookup yields CDR1 SGHTA and CDR2 FQGNSA. V shed 1 base and J shed 5 bases, with 8 bases lying between them. CDR3 region: CASSLDWGTEAFF. The CDR3 nucleotides read TGTGCCAGCAGCTTAGACTGGGGGACTGAAGCTTTCTTT.

J is TRBJ2-7 and V is TRBV30; D is unresolved. Trimming took 1 base from V and 2 from J, leaving 9 bases between them. Germline loops: CDR1 GTSNPN, CDR2 SVGIG (reference sequence). This CDR3 contains 13 residues. CDR3 region: CAWSDSPTYEQYV. The CDR3, as DNA: TGTGCCTGGAGTGACAGCCCCACCTACGAGCAGTACGTC.

This clone was counted only a few times. V is TRBV6-5 and J is TRBJ2-1; D tentatively fits TRBD1 or TRBD2 (5 bases each). CDR1 is MNHEY, CDR2 SVGAGI, per germline. Deletions cut 8 bases from V and 9 bases from J, with 17 bases between. CDR3 length equals 13 residues. CDR3 DNA sequence: TGTGCCAGCGGGGGAACAACCCTCGGTGAGCAGTTCTTC. Its translation is CASGGTTLGEQFF.

Only a few counts were recorded for this clone. A junction boundary mismatches the germline segment, possibly from a read error. The rearrangement joins TRBV5-6 to TRBJ2-3, with D perhaps matching TRBD1 (5 bases). CDR1 SGHDT and CDR2 YYEEEE come from the germline V gene. This CDR3 comprises 17 residues. The CDR3 spells CASSQGVGFSDTDTQYF. CDR3 bases: TGCGCCAGCAGCCAAGGGGTCGGTTTCTCCGACACAGATACGCAGTATTTT.

This clone is a singleton in its sample. This chain joins TRBV9 and TRBJ1-2, with D hard to call. CDR3 length: 16 residues. V was pared by 0 bases and J by 3 bases, with 15 bases between. CDR1 SGDLS and CDR2 YYNGEE come from the germline V gene. The CDR3 coding sequence is TGTGCCAGCAGCGTAGGCGGTGAAGGGTCCTACTATGGCTACACCTTC. It is translated as CASSVGGEGSYYGYTF.

Comments on this clone: Other DNA sequences in the same sample also yield this CDR3. J is TRBJ2-3 and V is TRBV7-2; D remains ambiguous. The germline V and J ends were trimmed by 5 bases and 0 bases, with 6 bases remaining between them. The CDR3 is 13 amino acids. Germline CDR1 is SGHTA and CDR2 is FQGNSA. CDR3 DNA sequence: TGTGCCAGCAGCCCGTATAGCACAGATACGCAGTATTTT. Translated: CASSPYSTDTQYF.